This T cell receptor beta chain comes out of a study of cytomegalovirus exposure and HLA in healthy donors. Study-wide points: It was reportedly the case that the classifier diagnosed cytomegalovirus status with high specificity and sensitivity.

A note on this clone: The antigen is unknown.

This CDR3 has 16 amino acids. V was shortened by 8 bases and J by 4 bases, with 21 bases between the two germline ends. The germline gives CDR1 PRHDT, CDR2 FYEKMQ (reference sequence). Researchers ran the PCR with 60 Vbeta and 13 Jbeta primers. TCRdb's table, derived via immunoSEQ multiplex PCR, lists solely in-frame clones and lacks some. The sample comprises 100,000 to 150,000 clones, 65% to 90% of which are singletons, and around 1.2% rests with the top ten. Source material: PBMCs. This chain connects TRBV13 to TRBJ2-1; D is possibly TRBD1 (6 bases). This TCR derives from a girl aged 2 to 10 in good health and CMV-seronegative. CDR3 region: CASCEGITTGYNEQFF. Here the CDR3 DNA reads TGTGCCAGCTGCGAGGGGATCACGACAGGATACAATGAGCAGTTCTTC. Full variable domain (remainder filled in from reference TRBV13 and TRBJ2-1): AAGVIQSPRHLIKEKRETATLKCYPIPRHDTVYWYQQGPGQDPQFLISFYEKMQSDKGSIPDRFSAQQFSDYHSELNMSSLELGDSALYFCASCEGITTGYNEQFFGPGTRLTVL.